This entry features one T cell receptor beta chain sequence. No cognate antigen has been identified for it. No base qualities exist here, and no much larger clone lies one base off it. Between the V and J ends, shortened by 4 bases and 6 bases respectively, the junction contains 15 bases. The CDR3 starts with the cysteine, ends with the phenylalanine, and has 14 residues. Only the CDR3 region is kept as DNA, spanning 42 bases read in frame from base 1. From the germline V gene, CDR1 is SQVTM and CDR2 is ANQGSEA. This record belongs to a study of cytomegalovirus exposure and HLA in healthy donors (dated by TCRdb to about 2017). Background on the whole study: A later analysis indicated that the roughly 130 validation repertoires were generated on the platform also employed for the 700 or so repertoires of the first cohort. The study was designed to test whether signatures of past pathogen exposure could be identified by cataloging public T cell receptors. A separate validation cohort of over a hundred different subjects was used in addition to the 666-subject first cohort. To predict cytomegalovirus infection status, the study combined high-throughput TCR immunosequencing, statistical association of individual TCRs with disease status, and machine learning. General study outcomes and caveats: Subsequent analysis determined that TCRs grouped into clusters in the first cohort also showed a tendency toward co-occurrence across the 90 to 150 validation repertoires, and 94% of cluster scores exceeded 0. The study listed 150 to 200 TCR beta chains as associated with cytomegalovirus. The classifier was reported to diagnose cytomegalovirus status with high specificity and sensitivity in both the original cohort and the validation cohort. All 120 repertoires were used to score co-occurrence in the validation cohort in a later analysis, because that analysis had no HLA typing for the cohort. A few of the identified cytomegalovirus-associated TCR beta chains were confirmed in vitro to be specific for cytomegalovirus antigens. According to the authors, the approach could potentially be generalized to other disease states and immunological phenotypes. Most TCR sequences were seen in very few donors, while some public TCRs were found in many individuals.

The library came from the immunoSEQ multiplex PCR assay. The original methods were these. A statistical classification framework was built to diagnose cytomegalovirus status from the catalog of TCR beta chain sequences. TCRdb holds this immuneACCESS table with in-frame rearrangements only. Some clones are missing; in checked studies, unresolved V genes explain under half, and the rest has no known cause. V and J calls plus clone size are reproduced from that table; the DNA served to infer D and trimming. For this sample there are over 250,000 clones; approximately 86% appear just once. 0.95% to 1.1% of the sample belongs to the ten largest clones. Donors formed part of the validation cohort, which comprised over a hundred subjects and was distinct from the first cohort of fewer than 750 subjects.

This clonotype was sampled from a woman under 30 in good health and CMV-seronegative. The rearranged segments are TRBV29-1 and TRBJ2-2, and the D gene may be TRBD1, 6 bases matching. Sequenced sample: PBMCs. The nucleotide sequence is TGCAGCGTTGTCCCCCAGGGGAGACCCGGGGAGCTGTTTTTT. Its amino acids are CSVVPQGRPGELFF.